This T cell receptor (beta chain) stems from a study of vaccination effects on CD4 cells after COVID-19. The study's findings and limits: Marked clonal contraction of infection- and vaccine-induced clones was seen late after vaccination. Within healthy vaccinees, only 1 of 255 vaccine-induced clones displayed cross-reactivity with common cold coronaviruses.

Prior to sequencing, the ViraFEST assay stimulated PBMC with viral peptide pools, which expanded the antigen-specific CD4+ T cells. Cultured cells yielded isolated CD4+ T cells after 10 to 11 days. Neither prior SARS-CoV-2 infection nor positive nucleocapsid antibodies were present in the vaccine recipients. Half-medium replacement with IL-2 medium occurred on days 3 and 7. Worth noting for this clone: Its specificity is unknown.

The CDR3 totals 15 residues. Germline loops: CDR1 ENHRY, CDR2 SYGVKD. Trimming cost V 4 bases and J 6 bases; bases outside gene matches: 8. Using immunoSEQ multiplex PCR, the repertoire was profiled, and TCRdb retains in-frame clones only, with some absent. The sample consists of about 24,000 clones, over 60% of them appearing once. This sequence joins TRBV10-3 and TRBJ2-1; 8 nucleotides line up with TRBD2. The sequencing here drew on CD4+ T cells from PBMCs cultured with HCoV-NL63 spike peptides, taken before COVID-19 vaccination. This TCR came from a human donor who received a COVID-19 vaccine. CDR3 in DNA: TGTGCCATCAGTGCCGCAGCGGGAGCGATCAATGAGCAGTTCTTC. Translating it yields CAISAAAGAINEQFF.